The present T cell receptor beta chain was sequenced within a study of T cell repertoires in cytomegalovirus infection. Notes on the study in general: Ex vivo, HLA-C-restricted CMV-specific TCR beta clonotypes prevailed over the rest of the response.

The CDR3 is made up of 13 amino acids. The ends lost 8 bases at V and 6 bases at J; junction bases unmatched: 10. This clonotype was observed a handful of times. Its antigen is unknown. Via MiXCR, TCRdb re-called the reads, giving one row per CDR3 protein. The table shows 100,000 to 150,000 distinct CDR3 sequences, with more than 20% occurring only once. The chain recombines TRBV5-3 with TRBJ2-5; 7 bases line up with TRBD1. TRBV5-3 is sorted into the ORF group, with uncertain function. Sequenced input: PBMCs, sequenced either directly or after in vitro stimulation (not recorded which). This sequence was found in a human donor in good health (CMV status not recorded). Some clones in this sample may be carry-over from other donors' samples. CDR3 in DNA: TGTGCCAGCAGTGGACAGGTTAAAAAGACCCAGTACTTC. Translating it yields CASSGQVKKTQYF.